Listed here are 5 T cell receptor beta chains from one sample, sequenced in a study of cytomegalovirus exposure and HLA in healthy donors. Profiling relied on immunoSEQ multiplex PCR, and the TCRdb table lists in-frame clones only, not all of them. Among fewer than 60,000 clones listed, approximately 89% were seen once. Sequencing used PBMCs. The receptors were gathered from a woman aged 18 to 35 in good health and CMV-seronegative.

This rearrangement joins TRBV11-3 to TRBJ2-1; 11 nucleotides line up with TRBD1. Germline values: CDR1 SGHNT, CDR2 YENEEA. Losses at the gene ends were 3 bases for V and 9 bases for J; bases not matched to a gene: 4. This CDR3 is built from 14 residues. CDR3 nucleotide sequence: TGTGCCAGCAGCTTGGGACAGGGGGTTGGTGAGCAGTTCTTC. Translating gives CASSLGQGVGEQFF.

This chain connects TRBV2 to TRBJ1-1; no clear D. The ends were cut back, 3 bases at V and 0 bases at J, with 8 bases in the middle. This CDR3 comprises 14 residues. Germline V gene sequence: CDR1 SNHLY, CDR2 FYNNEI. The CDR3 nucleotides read TGTGCCAGCAGTGAGGCCCTGATGAACACTGAAGCTTTCTTT. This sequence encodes CASSEALMNTEAFF.

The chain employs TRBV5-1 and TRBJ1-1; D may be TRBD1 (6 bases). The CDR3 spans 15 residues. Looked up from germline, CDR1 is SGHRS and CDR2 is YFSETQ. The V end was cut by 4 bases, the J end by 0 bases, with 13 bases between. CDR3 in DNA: TGCGCCAGCAGCGACACCGGGACAATGAACACTGAAGCTTTCTTT. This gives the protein CASSDTGTMNTEAFF.

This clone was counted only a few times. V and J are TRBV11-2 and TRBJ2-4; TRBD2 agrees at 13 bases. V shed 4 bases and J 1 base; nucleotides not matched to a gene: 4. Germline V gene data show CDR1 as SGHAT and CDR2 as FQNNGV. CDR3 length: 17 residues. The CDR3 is CASSSRLAGGAKNIQYF. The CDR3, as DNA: TGTGCCAGCAGCTCGAGACTAGCGGGGGGCGCCAAAAACATTCAGTACTTC. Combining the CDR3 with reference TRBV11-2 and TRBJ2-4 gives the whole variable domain EAGVAQSPRYKIIEKRQSVAFWCNPISGHATLYWYQQILGQGPKLLIQFQNNGVVDDSQLPKDRFSAERLKGVDSTLKIQPAKLEDSAVYLCASSSRLAGGAKNIQYFGAGTRLSVL.

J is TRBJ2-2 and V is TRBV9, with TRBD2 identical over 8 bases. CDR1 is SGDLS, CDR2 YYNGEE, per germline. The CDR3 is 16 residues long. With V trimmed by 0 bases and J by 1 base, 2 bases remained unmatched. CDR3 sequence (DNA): TGTGCCAGCAGCGTAGAACTAGCGGTGAACACCGGGGAGCTGTTTTTT. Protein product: CASSVELAVNTGELFF. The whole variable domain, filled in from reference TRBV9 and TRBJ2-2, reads DSGVTQTPKHLITATGQRVTLRCSPRSGDLSVYWYQQSLDQGLQFLIQYYNGEERAKGNILERFSAQQFPDLHSELNLSSLELGDSALYFCASSVELAVNTGELFFGEGSRLTVL.